Each of the 26 T cell receptor beta chains below was sequenced from the same sample in a study of spatial heterogeneity in lung cancer. General study findings and limits: Tumor mutation count correlated with how many alpha and beta TCRs expanded intratumorally.

Time point here: sample taken at primary tumor resection. TCRdb fed the 5' RACE reads into MiXCR, producing one record per CDR3 protein. Of several thousand distinct CDR3 sequences listed, about 8% were seen once; the top ten hold 4% to 5.5%. Antigens for these TCRs are unknown. The sequencing used lung tumor tissue, collected at surgery. The receptors shown here come from a male donor with early-stage non-small cell lung cancer.

For this clonotype: This beta chain is an unintended read in a library built for alpha chains; its size means little. The chain joins TRBV4-2 to TRBJ2-1; 16 nucleotides line up with TRBD2. Germline trimming cut 3 bases from V and 0 bases from J; bases unmatched to any gene: 8. The V gene's germline CDR1 is LGHNA and CDR2 YNFKEQ. CDR3 length equals 20 residues. The CDR3 region has the DNA TGTGCCAGCAGCCAGGTGGGACTAGCGGGAGGGCCGAGCTCCTACAATGAGCAGTTCTTC. It specifies CASSQVGLAGGPSSYNEQFF.

This clonotype was seen more than once but under ten times. The library was built for alpha chains, so this beta chain is an off-target read and its size means little. This chain links TRBV20-1 with TRBJ2-1; the match to TRBD2 covers 10 bases. Germline loops: CDR1 DFQATT, CDR2 SNEGSKA (reference sequence). The CDR3 has 15 residues. The V and J ends lost 3 bases and 7 bases, in that order; junction bases with no gene match: 9. CDR3 in amino acids: CSARKTSGIGNEQFF. CDR3 sequence (DNA): TGCAGTGCTAGGAAAACTAGCGGGATAGGTAATGAGCAGTTCTTC.

This clonotype was observed many times. With the library built for alpha chains, this beta chain is off target and its frequency is not meaningful. DNA for the CDR3: TGTGCCAGCTCACCACTAGCAAATGAGCAGTTCTTC. Protein sequence: CASSPLANEQFF. The rearrangement links TRBV18 to TRBJ2-1; no firm D call. Germline V gene data show CDR1 as KGHSH and CDR2 as LQKENI. V dropped 1 base and J dropped 7 bases, with 5 bases sitting between them. The CDR3 length is 12 residues.

This clonotype was detected ten times or more. This beta chain is an off-target read within a library intended for alpha chains, so its frequency means little. The genes are TRBV29-1 and TRBJ2-7, with 7 nucleotides matching TRBD2. There are 14 residues in the CDR3. V was clipped by 2 bases and J by 1 base; unmatched bases: 5. Germline-derived CDR1 and CDR2 are SQVTM and ANQGSEA. The CDR3 nucleotides are TGCAGCGTTGAAATAGCGGGTTCTTCCTACGAGCAGTACTTC. Translated, it gives CSVEIAGSSYEQYF.

In its sample, this clonotype is medium-sized. This beta chain is an off-target read within a library intended for alpha chains, so its frequency means little. The rearrangement joins TRBV9 to TRBJ2-7, with 11 bases lining up with TRBD2. The V gene's germline CDR1 is SGDLS and CDR2 YYNGEE. V lost 2 bases to trimming and J lost 3 bases; unmatched junction nucleotides: 7. This CDR3 contains 16 residues. The DNA of the CDR3 is TGTGCCAGCAGCGTTAGCGGGAGGGCCGAAATCTACGAGCAGTACTTC. Translated: CASSVSGRAEIYEQYF.

This clonotype was seen repeatedly, ten times or more. Within a library made for alpha chains, this beta chain is off target, and its count is uninformative. The chain joins TRBV6-1 to TRBJ2-7, with D maybe TRBD1 (8 bases). Germline values: CDR1 MNHNS, CDR2 SASEGT. The CDR3 runs to 10 residues. Deletions cut 5 bases from V and 12 bases from J, with 11 bases between. The CDR3 loop reads CASSYRGGYF. The CDR3, as DNA: TGTGCCAGCAGTTACAGGGGGGGGTACTTC.

Of note for this clonotype: The final CDR3 position lacks the conserved phenylalanine or tryptophan, pointing to a likely read error. In a library made to pick up alpha chains, this beta chain is a stray read with a size that means little. J is TRBJ1-1 and V is TRBV20-1; possible D gene TRBD1, 6 bases. Trimming left V 5 bases short and J 7 bases short, with 11 bases between. The CDR3 runs 11 residues. The germline V gene has CDR1 DFQATT and CDR2 SNEGSKA (reference sequence). The CDR3 protein is CSARIQGEAFL. The CDR3 DNA is TGCAGTGCTCGGATACAGGGTGAAGCTTTCCTT.

This clonotype is medium-sized within its sample. For a library built for alpha chains, this beta chain is a stray read; little rests on its size. The V call is TRBV4-1, the J call TRBJ1-4; no clear D gene. Looked up from germline, CDR1 is MGHRA and CDR2 is YSYEKL. V was cut by 3 bases and J by 1 base, with 18 bases left in between. The length of the CDR3 is 18 residues. In DNA form, the CDR3 reads TGCGCCAGCAGCCATGGGCTTCTGGGTCGGAGAACTAATGAAAAACTGTTTTTT. It encodes CASSHGLLGRRTNEKLFF.

This clonotype ranks as medium-sized. In a library made to pick up alpha chains, this beta chain is a stray read with a size that means little. The chain uses TRBV27 and TRBJ1-1; 9 bases are shared with TRBD1. Germline V CDR1 and CDR2: MNHEY, SMNVEV (reference sequence). V lost 5 bases and J lost 5; bases outside the gene matches: 6. This CDR3 spans 14 amino acids. CDR3: CASSPTGGRTEAFF. The CDR3, as DNA: TGTGCCAGCAGTCCTACAGGGGGCAGGACTGAAGCTTTCTTT.

This clonotype is categorized as medium-sized (0.01 to 0.1%). Because the library targeted alpha chains, this beta chain is an off-target read whose size means little. The genes are TRBV5-1 and TRBJ2-2; 7 nucleotides agree with TRBD2. J lost 0 bases, V lost 7 bases, and 3 bases had no gene match. The CDR3 covers 14 residues. Germline-derived CDR1 and CDR2 are SGHRS and YFSETQ. CDR3 coding DNA: TGCGCCAGCTGGGAGGGTCCGAACACCGGGGAGCTGTTTTTT. This gives the protein CASWEGPNTGELFF. The variable domain in full, with the rest retrieved from reference TRBV5-1 and TRBJ2-2, is KAGVTQTPRYLIKTRGQQVTLSCSPISGHRSVSWYQQTPGQGLQFLFEYFSETQRNKGNFPGRFSGRQFSNSRSEMNVSTLELGDSALYLCASWEGPNTGELFFGEGSRLTVL.

In its sample, this clonotype is medium-sized. The library was prepared for alpha chains; this beta chain is a stray read, so its frequency means little. V and J are TRBV27 and TRBJ2-7; D ambiguous. V dropped 9 bases and J dropped 3 bases, with 9 bases sitting between them. The germline V gene has CDR1 MNHEY and CDR2 SMNVEV (reference sequence). The length of the CDR3 is 11 residues. CDR3 in amino acids: CASKTLYEQYF. The CDR3 nucleotides are TGTGCCAGTAAGACCCTCTACGAGCAGTACTTC.

This clonotype was observed at least ten times. This beta chain is a stray read from a library made for alpha chains; its abundance is not meaningful. The rearrangement uses TRBV5-1 and TRBJ2-3; weak D call: TRBD1 (5 bases). The CDR3 is made up of 16 amino acids. Germline V gene sequence: CDR1 SGHRS, CDR2 YFSETQ. Trimming shortened V by 4 bases and J by 0 bases, and 15 bases separated the two germline ends. The CDR3 here is CASSGLQEASTDTQYF. The CDR3 nucleotides read TGCGCCAGCAGCGGATTACAGGAAGCGAGCACAGATACGCAGTATTTT. Full variable domain (remainder filled in from reference TRBV5-1 and TRBJ2-3): KAGVTQTPRYLIKTRGQQVTLSCSPISGHRSVSWYQQTPGQGLQFLFEYFSETQRNKGNFPGRFSGRQFSNSRSEMNVSTLELGDSALYLCASSGLQEASTDTQYFGPGTRLTVL.

Within the sample, this clonotype is medium-sized. This beta chain is off target for a library built for alpha chains, so its abundance means little. This chain uses TRBV5-1 with TRBJ2-2; D is uncertain. Trimming shortened V by 2 bases and J by 6 bases, and 14 bases separated the two germline ends. Germline values: CDR1 SGHRS, CDR2 YFSETQ. The CDR3 runs to 15 residues. CDR3 bases: TGCGCCAGCAGCTTAGGGCGAGCTTCCCCCGGGGAGCTGTTTTTT. Translated, it gives CASSLGRASPGELFF.

Relative to its sample, this clonotype is medium-sized (0.01 to 0.1%). Little can be read into the size of this beta chain, an off-target read in a library designed for alpha chains. This sequence joins TRBV5-1 and TRBJ2-5, with D unclear. V gave up 3 bases and J gave up 4 bases, with 4 bases separating them. The CDR3 covers 11 residues. Germline V gene lookup returns CDR1 SGHRS and CDR2 YFSETQ. This chain's CDR3 is CASSWLETQYF. Here the CDR3 DNA reads TGCGCCAGCAGCTGGTTAGAGACCCAGTACTTC.

This clonotype is termed medium-sized. As an off-target read in a library built for alpha chains, this beta chain has a frequency of little significance. The chain couples TRBV11-2 to TRBJ2-5; D may match TRBD1 or TRBD2 (5 bases each). Germline assignment: CDR1 SGHAT and CDR2 FQNNGV. The CDR3 has 17 residues. Trimming removed 1 base from V and 6 bases from J, with 21 bases in between. CDR3: CASSLAPRDPSGKTQYF. The DNA of the CDR3 is TGTGCCAGCAGCTTAGCCCCTCGGGACCCCTCAGGAAAGACCCAGTACTTC.

In the case of this clonotype: This beta chain lies outside the target of a library built for alpha chains; its clone size means little. The CDR3 loop reads CASSPERAGGPHNEQFF. CDR3 bases: TGTGCCAGCAGTCCCGAAAGAGCGGGAGGGCCCCACAATGAGCAGTTCTTC. The chain employs TRBV12-3 or TRBV12-4 and TRBJ2-1; 10 bases agree with TRBD2. Losses at the gene ends were 5 bases for V and 5 bases for J; bases not matched to a gene: 12. The CDR3 has 17 amino acids.

Sample share makes this clonotype medium-sized. Because the library targeted alpha chains, this beta chain is an off-target read whose size means little. The chain links TRBV28 to TRBJ1-1; D unclear. Trimming cost V 10 bases and J 5 bases, with 11 bases left between them. Germline V CDR1 and CDR2: MDHEN, SYDVKM. The length of the CDR3 is 11 residues. The CDR3 reads CATFLGTEAFF. As DNA, the CDR3 is TGTGCCACCTTCTTAGGGACTGAAGCTTTCTTT.

This clonotype is judged medium-sized. This beta chain slipped into a library made for alpha chains as a stray read, so its size is not meaningful. The J gene is TRBJ1-5, the V gene TRBV24-1; 9 nucleotides line up with TRBD1. Germline V lookup: CDR1 KGHDR, CDR2 SFDVKD. Trimming took 4 bases from V and 3 from J; bases not matched to a gene: 3. The CDR3 loop spans 15 amino acids. CDR3 residues: CATSEGQGVNQPQHF. CDR3 DNA: TGTGCCACCAGTGAGGGACAGGGAGTCAATCAGCCCCAGCATTTT.

This clonotype is labeled as medium-sized. In a library made to pick up alpha chains, this beta chain is a stray read with a size that means little. The chain links TRBV4-1 to TRBJ2-1; the D is unclear. The CDR3 runs to 13 residues. V was clipped by 4 bases and J by 11 bases, with 15 bases between them. Germline lookup yields CDR1 MGHRA and CDR2 YSYEKL. CDR3 nucleotide sequence: TGCGCCAGCAGCCCCGACCCAACTACTCAGCAGTTCTTC. Translated: CASSPDPTTQQFF.

This clonotype came up many times. For a library built for alpha chains, this beta chain is a stray read; little rests on its size. The rearrangement uses TRBV28 and TRBJ2-2; D might be TRBD2 (6 bases). CDR3 length equals 16 residues. Germline V gene data show CDR1 as MDHEN and CDR2 as SYDVKM. V gave up 4 bases and J gave up 1 base, with 13 bases separating them. The CDR3 DNA sequence: TGTGCCAGCAGTTCCCTCCTAGCGAAGAACACCGGGGAGCTGTTTTTT. Translation gives CASSSLLAKNTGELFF. The entire variable domain, with the rest obtained from reference TRBV28 and TRBJ2-2, is as follows: DVKVTQSSRYLVKRTGEKVFLECVQDMDHENMFWYRQDPGLGLRLIYFSYDVKMKEKGDIPEGYSVSREKKERFSLILESASTNQTSMYLCASSSLLAKNTGELFFGEGSRLTVL.

This clonotype is judged medium-sized (0.01 to 0.1%). This beta chain was picked up by a library intended for alpha chains and is off target, so its count carries little meaning. This chain uses TRBV4-2 with TRBJ2-6; 11 bases line up with TRBD1. Trimming cost V 2 bases and J 1 base; bases outside gene matches: 7. Per the germline V gene, CDR1 is LGHNA and CDR2 is YNFKEQ. This CDR3 contains 19 residues. The CDR3 coding sequence is TGTGCCAGCAGCCAACGGACAGGGGGCTCATATTCTGGGGCCAACGTCCTGACTTTC. It encodes CASSQRTGGSYSGANVLTF.

This clonotype was observed at least ten times. This beta chain was picked up by a library intended for alpha chains and is off target, so its count carries little meaning. The rearrangement joins TRBV6-6 to TRBJ2-7; no definite D call. This CDR3 is built from 13 residues. Trimming cost V 7 bases and J 3 bases, with 13 bases left between them. CDR1 and CDR2 from the germline V gene are MNHNY and SVGAGI (reference sequence). CDR3 amino acids: CASTTTGDYEQYF. CDR3 DNA sequence: TGTGCCAGCACCACCACGGGTGACTACGAGCAGTACTTC.

This clonotype was detected only a few times. A library prepared for alpha chains yielded this beta chain as an off-target read; its size is of little meaning. The CDR3 loop is CAISESRTGRTEAFF. In DNA form, the CDR3 reads TGTGCCATCAGTGAGTCGAGGACAGGTAGGACTGAAGCTTTCTTT. The chain is built from TRBV10-3 and TRBJ1-1, with 7 bases aligning to TRBD1. This CDR3 region has 15 residues. J gave up 5 bases and V 0 bases, and 6 bases lay outside the gene matches. Looked up from germline, CDR1 is ENHRY and CDR2 is SYGVKD.

This clonotype is labeled medium-sized. A library made for alpha chains picked up this beta chain off target, so its size means little. The rearrangement uses TRBV28 and TRBJ2-5; tentatively, D is TRBD2 (6 bases). The V end lost 3 bases, the J end lost 2 bases, and 16 bases lay between the germline ends. This CDR3 region has 16 residues. Looked up from germline, CDR1 is MDHEN and CDR2 is SYDVKM. CDR3 loop: CASSFNGGSGQETQYF. Written as DNA, the CDR3 is TGTGCCAGCAGTTTTAATGGCGGTAGCGGTCAAGAGACCCAGTACTTC.

Within the sample, this clonotype is medium-sized. Being off target in a library aimed at alpha chains, this beta chain has a size of little meaning. The rearrangement links TRBV12-5 to TRBJ2-6; 7 bases agree with TRBD1. This CDR3 comprises 18 residues. V lost 6 bases and J lost 0; bases outside the gene matches: 11. Germline lookup yields CDR1 LGHNT and CDR2 FRNRAP. The CDR3 loop is CASGDTGAIHSGANVLTF. CDR3 nucleotides: TGTGCTAGTGGGGATACAGGGGCGATACACTCTGGGGCCAACGTCCTGACTTTC.

This clonotype was recorded at least ten times. Since it is a stray read in a library aimed at alpha chains, this beta chain has a size that is not meaningful. The V and J genes are TRBV9 and TRBJ2-7; a weak D match, TRBD1 (6 bases). Germline V gene sequence: CDR1 SGDLS, CDR2 YYNGEE. Trimming pared 0 bases from V and 3 bases from J, leaving 7 bases between. This CDR3 has 13 amino acids. The CDR3 nucleotides read TGTGCCAGCAGCGTAGCGGACAGCTACGAGCAGTACTTC. It is translated as CASSVADSYEQYF. Using reference TRBV9 and TRBJ2-7 for the parts outside the CDR3, the full variable domain is DSGVTQTPKHLITATGQRVTLRCSPRSGDLSVYWYQQSLDQGLQFLIQYYNGEERAKGNILERFSAQQFPDLHSELNLSSLELGDSALYFCASSVADSYEQYFGPGTRLTVT.